Listed below are T cell receptor beta chains from one sample, sequenced in a study of cytomegalovirus exposure and HLA in healthy donors. This table comes from immunoSEQ multiplex PCR, and its TCRdb copy is limited to in-frame clones, with some not included. The top ten hold 0.95% to 1.5% of the sample, which has 100,000 to 150,000 clones, around 80% seen once. The source material was PBMCs. The receptors come from a female donor in good health and CMV-seronegative. Each CDR3 is given with its conserved first and last residue. A D gene is named only where the DNA matches it firmly. Only some rows state a clone size, as once, few, many or a class for expanded clones.

-	TRBJ1-2	TRBV4-1	-	TGCGCCAGCAGCCAAGGACAGAGCCTTAACTATGGCTACACCTTC	CASSQGQSLNYGYTF
-	TRBJ1-2	TRBV6-1	-	TGTGCCAGCAGTGCGGGGAACTATGGCTACACCTTC	CASSAGNYGYTF
-	TRBJ2-1	TRBV28	TRBD2	TGTGCCAGCAGTTTCCGGACTAGCGGGGGGCTATCCTACAATGAGCAGTTCTTC	CASSFRTSGGLSYNEQFF
-	TRBJ1-5	TRBV6-1	-	TGTGCCAGCCGAATAGGGGGTGCGGGCAATCAGCCCCAGCATTTT	CASRIGGAGNQPQHF
-	TRBJ2-1	TRBV5-1	TRBD1	TGCGCCAGCAGCTCCTATCCGCCGGGACAGGGGAACAATGAGCAGTTCTTC	CASSSYPPGQGNNEQFF
-	TRBJ1-1	TRBV6-4	TRBD1	TGTGCCAGAGGGGGGGGGACAGGGGGTGAGAACACTGAAGCTTTCTTT	CARGGGTGGENTEAFF
-	TRBJ2-3	TRBV2	-	TGTGCCAGCGAACCCGGGACATCATATCCAGATACGCAGTATTTT	CASEPGTSYPDTQYF
-	TRBJ1-5	TRBV6-6	TRBD1	TGTGCCAGCAGGAGGGGGACAGACTATAGCAATCAGCCCCAGCATTTT	CASRRGTDYSNQPQHF
-	TRBJ1-2	TRBV10-1	TRBD1	TGCGCCAGCAGCGCCGGGACAGGGCGCTATGGCTACACCTTC	CASSAGTGRYGYTF
-	TRBJ2-1	TRBV6-5	TRBD2	TGTGCCAGCAGCGCCGGGACTAGCATTTACAATGAGCAGTTCTTC	CASSAGTSIYNEQFF
few	TRBJ2-5	TRBV6-5	-	TGTGCCAGCAGCTATGGCGGAGGGTCAAGCGGGACCCAGTACTTC	CASSYGGGSSGTQYF
-	TRBJ2-4	TRBV6-5	-	TGTGCCAGCAGGCCTATAGCCAAAAACATTCAGTACTTC	CASRPIAKNIQYF
-	TRBJ2-3	TRBV6-1	-	TGTGCCAGCAGTGAAGGAGGCGTAGGAGCAGATACGCAGTATTTT	CASSEGGVGADTQYF
-	TRBJ2-1	TRBV7-9	TRBD2	TGTGCCAGCAGCTTAGGAGGGACTAGGTATGATGAGCAGTTCTTC	CASSLGGTRYDEQFF
-	TRBJ2-6	TRBV7-6	-	TGTGCCAGCAGCTTAGTGCCGGGCTCTGGGGCCAACGGCCTGACTTTC	CASSLVPGSGANGLTF
-	TRBJ2-1	TRBV6-6	-	TGTGCCAGCAGGTCACAGGGTGCCGATGAGCAGTTCTTC	CASRSQGADEQFF
-	TRBJ1-3	TRBV30	-	TGTGCCTGGAGCCTCTCTGGAAACACCATATATTTT	CAWSLSGNTIYF
few	TRBJ2-3	TRBV7-9	TRBD2	TGTGCCAGCAGCTTCCGGACTAGCGGGAGTCCAGATACGCAGTATTTT	CASSFRTSGSPDTQYF
once	TRBJ1-2	TRBV7-2	TRBD1	TGTGCCAGCAGCGGACAGGGGGTAGGTGGCTACACCTTC	CASSGQGVGGYTF
few	TRBJ2-6	TRBV7-3	-	TGTGCCAGCAGCCCCCAGGGTTATGGGGCCAACGTCCTGACTTTC	CASSPQGYGANVLTF
-	TRBJ2-7	TRBV6-1	-	TGTGCCAACCCCCCCGAGCAGTACTTC	CANPPEQYF
-	TRBJ2-3	TRBV6-1	TRBD2	TGTGCCAGGAAGGGCGGGGGGACACGGGCAGATACGCAGTATTTT	CARKGGGTRADTQYF
-	TRBJ2-1	TRBV28	TRBD2	TGTGCCAGCAGTCAGCCCGAAATACTAGCGGAGTACAATGAGCAGTTCTTC	CASSQPEILAEYNEQFF
-	TRBJ2-2	TRBV7-2	-	TGTGCCAGCAGCTTGTTAGGGGAGCTGTTTTTT	CASSLLGELFF
once	TRBJ1-4	TRBV7-9	-	TGTTCCAGCAGCTCTACGACCCGAGGAACTGAAAAACTGTTTTTT	CSSSSTTRGTEKLFF
-	TRBJ2-5	TRBV9	-	TGTGCCAGCAGCGTAGGAGGTAGCGGCGAGACCCAGTACTTC	CASSVGGSGETQYF
-	TRBJ2-2	TRBV9	TRBD2	TGTGCCAGCAGCGTCGGGGGGGGCACCGGGGAGCTGTTTTTT	CASSVGGGTGELFF
-	TRBJ2-5	TRBV6-5	TRBD2	TGTGCCAGCAGCCCCCGACTAGCGGGGAAAGAGACCCAGTACTTC	CASSPRLAGKETQYF
-	TRBJ2-1	TRBV7-3	TRBD2	TGTGCCAGCAGCGTGACTAGCGCTTCCTACAATGAGCAGTTCTTC	CASSVTSASYNEQFF
-	TRBJ2-3	TRBV6-5	-	TGTGCCAGCAGCGGGGGGCCTAATGGGGATACGCAGTATTTT	CASSGGPNGDTQYF
-	TRBJ1-2	TRBV5-6	TRBD1	TGTGCCAGCAGCTCCTGGGACAGACAGGGTGGCTACACCTTC	CASSSWDRQGGYTF
-	TRBJ2-3	TRBV4-1	TRBD2	TGCGCCAGCAGCCAGCGGGGAGGGATATACTCCTCTGGCACAGATACGCAGTATTTT	CASSQRGGIYSSGTDTQYF
-	TRBJ2-1	TRBV6-5	TRBD1	TGTGCCAGCAGTCCCGGGACAGCGGTATACAATGAGCAGTTCTTC	CASSPGTAVYNEQFF
-	TRBJ2-7	TRBV7-9	TRBD1	TGTGCCAGCAGCTCGGGGACAGGTGAATCCTACGAGCAGTACTTC	CASSSGTGESYEQYF
-	TRBJ1-1	TRBV29-1	-	TGCAGCGTTGCCCAGGGGCGAAGTGCTGAAGCTTTCTTT	CSVAQGRSAEAFF
-	TRBJ2-4	TRBV29-1	TRBD1	TGCAGCGCCCGACAGGGGGAGACCAAAAACATTCAGTACTTC	CSARQGETKNIQYF
-	TRBJ2-7	TRBV2	TRBD2	TGTGCCAGCGAATCCGGACTAGAACTTTACGAGCAGTACTTC	CASESGLELYEQYF
-	TRBJ2-6	TRBV27	-	TGTGCCAGCAGTTTTCTCAGGGGCTCTGGGGCCAACGTCCTGACTTTC	CASSFLRGSGANVLTF